The source of this T cell receptor beta chain is a study of cytomegalovirus exposure and HLA in healthy donors. About the research overall: Unique TCR beta sequences numbering around 110 million came from roughly 180 million T cells in an earlier analysis.

Germline V gene sequence: CDR1 MGHDK, CDR2 SYGVNS. Trimming removed 4 bases at V and 4 bases at J, with 20 bases between. The CDR3 contains 17 residues. PCR involved 60 Vbeta and 13 Jbeta primers. TCRdb's copy holds only in-frame clones and misses some; the assay was immunoSEQ multiplex PCR. This table has roughly 150,000 clones, 70% to 90% appearing once. Study-wide results and caveats: Three CMV-associated chains were confirmed in vitro to be specific for CMV antigens.

In the case of this clone: No antigen is known for it.

This TCR was sampled from a young woman in good health and CMV-seronegative. The sequenced sample was PBMCs. This sequence joins TRBV25-1 and TRBJ2-1, with D unresolved. The DNA of the CDR3 is TGTGCCAGCAGTGTAACCGCTCTCACTTCCCTATACAATGAGCAGTTCTTC. This sequence encodes CASSVTALTSLYNEQFF.